The rows below give T cell receptor beta chains drawn from one sample of a study of response to subunit inactivated influenza vaccine. TCRdb itself ran the RT-PCR reads through MiXCR, one entry per CDR3 protein. This table holds around 760,000 distinct CDR3 sequences, approximately 15% found once. This sample comprised PBMCs from blood, obtained 14 days before vaccination. The origin of the receptors is a man in his fifties who received an inactivated influenza vaccine. Each CDR3 is given with its conserved first and last residue. Fields, in order: J gene, clone size, V gene, CDR3 protein. A row's size may be missing; if present it is once, few, many or a size class.

TRBJ2-3 | many | TRBV12-3/TRBV12-4 | CASDLGGGQPDTQYF
TRBJ2-5 | NA | TRBV5-6 | CASKGLGEKETQYF
TRBJ2-2 | few | TRBV4-3 | CASSQAMGLGTGELFF
TRBJ2-7 | NA | TRBV13 | CASSKSTGGSYEQYF
TRBJ1-3 | NA | TRBV7-8 | CASSPASGTRGNTIYF
TRBJ2-2 | NA | TRBV5-1 | CASSLAPPTGGNTGELFF
TRBJ2-1 | NA | TRBV7-9 | CASSLADGRRNEQFF
TRBJ2-5 | NA | TRBV20-1 | CSANQRLAGIRTQYF
TRBJ1-3 | many | TRBV4-2 | CASSQDQSQLGNTIYF
TRBJ2-2 | many | TRBV29-1 | CSGRRSTGELFF
TRBJ2-7 | few | TRBV5-1 | CASSPSGTGRREQYF
TRBJ2-1 | NA | TRBV27 | CASSPRTSGNYNEQFF
TRBJ2-1 | NA | TRBV4-1 | CASSQDSVSGSWNNEQFF
TRBJ1-2 | NA | TRBV20-1 | CSASKDRGYGYTF
TRBJ2-7 | NA | TRBV7-2 | CASSQAGSYEQYF
TRBJ2-1 | NA | TRBV9 | CASSVVGANNEQFF
TRBJ1-2 | NA | TRBV5-4 | CASSAGQPGQGYGYTF